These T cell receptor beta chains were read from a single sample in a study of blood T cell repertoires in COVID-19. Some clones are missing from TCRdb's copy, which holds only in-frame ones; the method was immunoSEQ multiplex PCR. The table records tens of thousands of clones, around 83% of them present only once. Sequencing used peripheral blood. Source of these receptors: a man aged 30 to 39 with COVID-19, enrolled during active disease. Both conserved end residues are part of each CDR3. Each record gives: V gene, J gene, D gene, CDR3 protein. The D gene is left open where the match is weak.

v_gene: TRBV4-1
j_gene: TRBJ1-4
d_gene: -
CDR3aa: CASSQDRMRTVGEKLFF

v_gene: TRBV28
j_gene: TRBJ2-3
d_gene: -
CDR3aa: CASSETVRGLTQYF

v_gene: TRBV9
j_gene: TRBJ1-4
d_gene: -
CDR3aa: CASSVAGGMANEKLFF

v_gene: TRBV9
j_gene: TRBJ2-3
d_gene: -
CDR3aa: CASSGGHHSTDTQYF

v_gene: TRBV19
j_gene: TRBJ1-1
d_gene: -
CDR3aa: CASSKAGNTEAFF

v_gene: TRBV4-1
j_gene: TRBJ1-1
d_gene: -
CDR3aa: CASSQGLQGGLAFF

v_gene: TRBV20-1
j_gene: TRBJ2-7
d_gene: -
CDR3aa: CSATPLYEQYF

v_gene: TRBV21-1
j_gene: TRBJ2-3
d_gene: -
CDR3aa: CASSALTGTDTQYF

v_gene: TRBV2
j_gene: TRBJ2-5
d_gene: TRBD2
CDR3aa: CASSVGAGAKTQYF

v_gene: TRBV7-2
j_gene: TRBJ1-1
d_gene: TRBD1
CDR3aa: CASSFDRGNTEAFF

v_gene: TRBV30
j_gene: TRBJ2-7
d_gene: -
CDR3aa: CAWRDYLEQYF

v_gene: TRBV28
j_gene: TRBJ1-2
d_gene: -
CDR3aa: CASSSTQKSANYGYTF

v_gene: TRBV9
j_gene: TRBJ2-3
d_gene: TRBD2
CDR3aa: CASSVKAGGVGDTQYF

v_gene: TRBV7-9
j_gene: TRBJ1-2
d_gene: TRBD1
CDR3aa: CASSLVGQGNYGYTF

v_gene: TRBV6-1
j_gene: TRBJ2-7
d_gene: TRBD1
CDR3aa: CASSESRDREYEQYF

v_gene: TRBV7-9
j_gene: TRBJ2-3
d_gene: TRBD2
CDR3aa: CASSPRWGGRTDTQYF

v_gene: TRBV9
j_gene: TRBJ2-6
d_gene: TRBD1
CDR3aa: CASSGDSGRSGANVLTF

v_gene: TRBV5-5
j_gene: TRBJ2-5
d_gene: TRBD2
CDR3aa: CASSSLAGDETQYF

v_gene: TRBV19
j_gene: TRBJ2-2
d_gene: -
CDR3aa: CASSLGGGGTGELFF

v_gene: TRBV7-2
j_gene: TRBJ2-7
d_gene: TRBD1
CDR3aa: CASSFGQGQRQYF

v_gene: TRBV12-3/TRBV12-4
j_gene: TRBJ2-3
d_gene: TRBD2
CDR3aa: CGSGNPDTQYF

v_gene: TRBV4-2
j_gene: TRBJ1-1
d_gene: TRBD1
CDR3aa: CASSQDHHGQGQNTEAFF

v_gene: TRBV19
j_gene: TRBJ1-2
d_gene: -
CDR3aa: CASSIDPNRRYGYTF

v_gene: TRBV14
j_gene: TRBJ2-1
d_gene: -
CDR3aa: CASSRRDTFYNEQFF

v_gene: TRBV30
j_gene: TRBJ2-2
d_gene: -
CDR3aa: CAWGWAERDTGELFF

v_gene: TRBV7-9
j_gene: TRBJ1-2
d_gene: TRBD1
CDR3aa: CASSLSPGGGNYGYTF

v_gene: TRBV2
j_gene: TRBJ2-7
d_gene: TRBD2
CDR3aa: CASRAGTSGYEQYF

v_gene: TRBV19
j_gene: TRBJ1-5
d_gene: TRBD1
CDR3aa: CASSIESTGGWGQPQHF

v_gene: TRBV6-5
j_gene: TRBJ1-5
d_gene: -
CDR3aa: CASRSQGRSNQPQHF

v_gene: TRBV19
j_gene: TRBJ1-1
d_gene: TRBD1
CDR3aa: CASRQQGGGTEAFF

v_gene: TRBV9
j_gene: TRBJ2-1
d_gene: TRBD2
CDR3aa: CASSVGLAGGEQFF

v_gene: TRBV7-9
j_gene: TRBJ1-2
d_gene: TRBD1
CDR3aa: CASSLKGQGSGYTF

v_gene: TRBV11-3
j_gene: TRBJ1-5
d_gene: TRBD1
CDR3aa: CASSFKPGQVFVLDQPQHF

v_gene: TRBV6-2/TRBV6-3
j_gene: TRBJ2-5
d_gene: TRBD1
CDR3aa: CASSYSTGEVGTQYF

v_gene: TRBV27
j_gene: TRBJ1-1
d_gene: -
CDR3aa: CASSLSIPGHLSEAFF

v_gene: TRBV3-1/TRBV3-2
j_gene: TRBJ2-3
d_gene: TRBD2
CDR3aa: CASSPWTSGTGGTQYF

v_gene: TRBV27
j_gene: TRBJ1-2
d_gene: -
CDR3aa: CASSSRTANYGYTF

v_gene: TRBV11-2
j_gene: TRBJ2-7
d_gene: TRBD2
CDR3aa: CASSAGTSGTLEQYF

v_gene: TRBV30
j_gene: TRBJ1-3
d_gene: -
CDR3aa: CARDGDSSGNTIYF

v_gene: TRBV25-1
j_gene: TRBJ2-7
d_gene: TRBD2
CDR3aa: CASSVGSGASYEQYF

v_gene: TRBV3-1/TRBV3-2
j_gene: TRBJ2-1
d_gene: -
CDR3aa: CASSHLPKGLYNEQFF

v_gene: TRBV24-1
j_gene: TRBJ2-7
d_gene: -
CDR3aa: CATSDSGLEDEQYF

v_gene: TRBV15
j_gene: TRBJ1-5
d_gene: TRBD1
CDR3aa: CATSRDRGNQPQHF

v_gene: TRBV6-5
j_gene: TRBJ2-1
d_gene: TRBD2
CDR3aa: CASSYTGGDEQFF

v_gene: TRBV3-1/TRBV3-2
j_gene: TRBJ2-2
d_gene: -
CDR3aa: CASSQDTGNTGELFF

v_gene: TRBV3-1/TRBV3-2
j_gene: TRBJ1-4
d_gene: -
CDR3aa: CASSQVPSQGRVLF

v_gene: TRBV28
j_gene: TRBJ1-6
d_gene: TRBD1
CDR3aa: CASSQGTALNSPLHF

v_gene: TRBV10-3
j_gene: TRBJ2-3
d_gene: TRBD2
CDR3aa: CAISVAGVADTQYF

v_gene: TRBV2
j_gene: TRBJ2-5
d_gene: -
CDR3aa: CASSVHRQETQYF

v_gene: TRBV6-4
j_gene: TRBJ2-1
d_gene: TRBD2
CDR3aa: CASSVIAGAHEQFF

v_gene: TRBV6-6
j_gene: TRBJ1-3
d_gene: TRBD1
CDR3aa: CASSPRDRLTTKGGFGNTIYF

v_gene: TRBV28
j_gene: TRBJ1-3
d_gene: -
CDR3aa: CASSSPGAPSGNTIYF

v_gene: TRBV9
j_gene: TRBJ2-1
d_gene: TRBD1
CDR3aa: CASSVAGTGEREPPNEQFF

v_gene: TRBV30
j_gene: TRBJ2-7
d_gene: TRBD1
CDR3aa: CAASTGGTLSEQYF

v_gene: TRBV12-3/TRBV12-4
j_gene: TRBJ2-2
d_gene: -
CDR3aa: CASSFGSTGELFF